The 21 T cell receptor beta chains given below trace back to one sample, sequenced in a study of OX40 agonist ivuxolimab in advanced cancers. The assay was immunoSEQ multiplex PCR, and TCRdb's table has in-frame clones only and misses some. The sample consists of tens of thousands of clones, around 90% of them appearing once. The sample consisted of CD4+ or CD8+ T cells sorted from blood, taken in a trial of the OX40 agonist ivuxolimab. Receptor source: an adult with an advanced solid tumor such as melanoma, head and neck, liver or kidney cancer.

The V gene is TRBV7-3, the J gene TRBJ2-1; the D call may be TRBD1 or TRBD2 (5 bases each). CDR3 length equals 15 residues. The ends were cut back, 0 bases at V and 2 bases at J, with 8 bases in the middle. Germline values: CDR1 SGHTA, CDR2 FQGTGA. CDR3 DNA sequence: TGTGCCAGCAGCTTAACGGGGGTCGCCTACAATGAGCAGTTCTTC. Protein product: CASSLTGVAYNEQFF.

V and J are TRBV9 and TRBJ2-1; 12 bases fit TRBD2. The J segment lost 5 bases and the V segment lost 3 bases, leaving 0 bases of the junction unmatched. The germline V gene has CDR1 SGDLS and CDR2 YYNGEE. This CDR3 contains 14 residues. The CDR3 DNA follows: TGTGCCAGCAGCGGGACTAGCGGGAACAATGAGCAGTTCTTC. Translation: CASSGTSGNNEQFF.

V is TRBV6-4 and J is TRBJ2-1; tentatively, D is TRBD1 (6 bases). Germline values: CDR1 MRHNA, CDR2 SNTAGT. V lost 3 bases and J 0 bases, leaving 18 bases between the germline ends. The CDR3 length is 18 residues. DNA for the CDR3: TGTGCCAGCAGTGAGGGGACAAGGGTGATGGGCTCCTACAATGAGCAGTTCTTC. This gives the protein CASSEGTRVMGSYNEQFF.

V gene TRBV4-1 combines with J gene TRBJ1-5; D is unclear. Germline loops: CDR1 MGHRA, CDR2 YSYEKL. The CDR3 has 15 residues. Trimming stripped 4 bases from V and 0 bases from J, with 10 bases between. CDR3 in amino acids: CASSPSDYSNQPQHF. The DNA of the CDR3 is TGCGCCAGCAGCCCCTCGGACTATAGCAATCAGCCCCAGCATTTT.

This chain connects TRBV27 to TRBJ2-7; D not certain. Trimming stripped 0 bases from V and 2 bases from J, with 14 bases between. CDR1 is MNHEY, CDR2 SMNVEV, per germline (reference sequence). The length of the CDR3 is 16 residues. The CDR3 bases are TGTGCCAGCAGTTTATCGTCGCTAACCGGACCCTACGAGCAGTACTTC. Translated: CASSLSSLTGPYEQYF.

In its sample, this clone was seen a few times. The chain uses TRBV19 and TRBJ1-1; D gene uncertain. Germline V gene sequence: CDR1 LNHDA, CDR2 SQIVND (reference sequence). This CDR3 is 15 amino acids long. Deletions cut 8 bases from V and 1 base from J, with 17 bases between. The CDR3 bases are TGTGCCAGTCAGAAAAGATCGGGGAAGAACACTGAAGCTTTCTTT. It encodes CASQKRSGKNTEAFF.

The CDR3 is CASSLRDRFGDTEAFF. The CDR3 nucleotides read TGTGCCAGCAGCTTACGGGACCGATTTGGCGACACTGAAGCTTTCTTT. The chain couples TRBV7-9 to TRBJ1-1; D may be TRBD1 (5 bases). V was trimmed by 2 bases and J by 3 bases, leaving 16 bases between them. Per the germline V gene, CDR1 is SEHNR and CDR2 is FQNEAQ (reference sequence). The CDR3 extends over 16 amino acids.

V and J are TRBV7-9 and TRBJ2-7; no firm D call. The CDR3 extends over 13 amino acids. V lost 0 bases and J lost 0, with 3 bases in between. Germline CDR1 and CDR2: SEHNR and FQNEAQ (reference sequence). CDR3 nucleotide sequence: TGTGCCAGCAGCTTAGCAACCTCCTACGAGCAGTACTTC. Its protein is CASSLATSYEQYF.

As DNA, the CDR3 is TGTGCCAGCAGTTTAGGGGGGACTCTTGAGCAGTTCTTC. Protein product: CASSLGGTLEQFF. The V call is TRBV28, the J call TRBJ2-1, with D tentatively TRBD2 (6 bases). Trimming took off 2 bases at V and 9 bases at J, with 11 bases between the two ends. The CDR3 length is 13 residues. From germline, CDR1 is MDHEN and CDR2 SYDVKM.

V is TRBV11-1 and J is TRBJ2-7; D is possibly TRBD1 (5 bases). The CDR3 consists of 14 residues. The V end was cut by 3 bases, the J end by 0 bases, with 9 bases between. Germline assignment: CDR1 SGHAT and CDR2 FQDESV (reference sequence). The CDR3 protein is CASSFGQGSYEQYF. CDR3 DNA sequence: TGTGCCAGCAGCTTCGGGCAGGGCTCCTACGAGCAGTACTTC.

The chain is built from TRBV4-1 and TRBJ1-5; a weak D match, TRBD1 (6 bases). V was trimmed by 4 bases and J by 7 bases, leaving 17 bases between them. The CDR3 has 15 residues. Germline lookup yields CDR1 MGHRA and CDR2 YSYEKL. The CDR3 nucleotides read TGCGCCAGCAGCCCGTCGGGGGGCTTGGAACAGCCCCAGCATTTT. This codes for CASSPSGGLEQPQHF.

This clone was detected a few times. This rearrangement joins TRBV11-2 to TRBJ2-7; 9 nucleotides align to TRBD1. The CDR3 is made up of 14 amino acids. CDR1 is SGHAT and CDR2 is FQNNGV in the germline V gene. Trimming cost V 3 bases and J 4 bases; bases outside gene matches: 4. The CDR3 bases are TGTGCCAGCAGCTTTGGGACAGGGAATTACGAGCAGTACTTC. Encoded protein: CASSFGTGNYEQYF.

The count of this clone is one. The V gene is TRBV19, the J gene TRBJ2-7, with D perhaps matching TRBD2 (5 bases). Germline loops: CDR1 LNHDA, CDR2 SQIVND (reference sequence). V lost 1 base to trimming and J lost 0 bases, with 10 bases between them. This CDR3 comprises 15 residues. The CDR3 DNA reads TGTGCCAGTAGTATAGTCCTAGCAAGCTCCTACGAGCAGTACTTC. Amino acid sequence: CASSIVLASSYEQYF.

The chain employs TRBV12-2 and TRBJ2-4; TRBD2 is taken as the D call from the table, unchecked against the DNA. TRBV12-2 is a known pseudogene. There are 20 residues in the CDR3. The CDR3 is CASRLGQTSGGECGKNIQYF. The CDR3 DNA sequence: TGTGCAAGTCGCTTAGGACAGACTAGCGGGGGCGAGTGTGGCAAAAACATTCAGTACTTC.

The chain couples TRBV7-2 to TRBJ2-5; TRBD2 is a possible D gene (5 bases). The germline V and J ends were trimmed by 3 bases and 5 bases, with 7 bases remaining between them. Germline-derived CDR1 and CDR2 are SGHTA and FQGNSA. The CDR3 runs 12 residues. The CDR3 sequence is CASSLPGETQYF. The CDR3 DNA follows: TGTGCCAGCAGCTTGCCGGGGGAGACCCAGTACTTC.

The gene calls are TRBV7-9 and TRBJ1-1, with no clear D. The germline V and J ends were trimmed by 3 bases and 6 bases, with 8 bases remaining between them. This CDR3 region has 12 residues. Germline V CDR1 and CDR2: SEHNR, FQNEAQ (reference sequence). The CDR3 region is CASSFGSPEAFF. The DNA of the CDR3 is TGTGCCAGCAGCTTTGGGAGTCCTGAAGCTTTCTTT.

The chain joins TRBV27 to TRBJ1-5, with TRBD1 as a possible D gene (5 bases). Between the trimmed V and J ends, which lost 3 bases and 1 base, there was a span of 10 bases. The CDR3 has 15 residues. Germline CDR1 is MNHEY and CDR2 is SMNVEV (reference sequence). CDR3 nucleotides: TGTGCCAGCAGTTTTGCGGCAGGGAGCAATCAGCCCCAGCATTTT. It codes for CASSFAAGSNQPQHF.

This clone was recorded only once. This rearrangement joins TRBV4-2 to TRBJ2-5; weak D call: TRBD2 (5 bases). From germline, CDR1 is LGHNA and CDR2 YNFKEQ. Trimming removed 0 bases from V and 7 bases from J, with 21 bases in between. This CDR3 comprises 17 residues. The chain's CDR3 is CASSQEADSRGSMTQYF. The CDR3 coding sequence is TGTGCCAGCAGCCAAGAGGCGGACTCGAGAGGGTCTATGACCCAGTACTTC.

The chain employs TRBV7-9 and TRBJ1-3; 7 nucleotides align to TRBD1. The CDR3 is 15 amino acids. The germline V gene encodes CDR1 SEHNR and CDR2 FQNEAQ (reference sequence). V was clipped by 6 bases and J by 0 bases; unmatched bases: 5. DNA for the CDR3: TGTGCCAGCAGTCGGGACAGCAACTCTGGAAACACCATATATTTT. The encoded protein is CASSRDSNSGNTIYF.

The chain joins TRBV10-3 to TRBJ2-6; D is unresolved. From germline, CDR1 is ENHRY and CDR2 SYGVKD. V was trimmed by 3 bases and J by 11 bases, leaving 8 bases between them. The CDR3 runs to 12 residues. The CDR3 is CAISDSPDVLTF. The CDR3 DNA is TGTGCCATCAGTGACTCCCCGGACGTCCTGACTTTC.

This chain joins TRBV7-2 and TRBJ1-2; TRBD1 is a possible D gene (5 bases). This CDR3 contains 14 residues. Germline V gene data show CDR1 as SGHTA and CDR2 as FQGNSA. With 1 base removed from V and 0 bases from J, the gap between germline ends came to 6 bases. The chain's CDR3 is CASSLGGANYGYTF. The CDR3 DNA reads as TGTGCCAGCAGCTTAGGGGGGGCTAACTATGGCTACACCTTC.